A single sample gave rise to the 26 T cell receptor beta chains below, sequenced in a study of OX40 agonist ivuxolimab in advanced cancers. The library was produced with the immunoSEQ multiplex PCR assay. What TCRdb holds here is the immuneACCESS table cut down to in-frame rearrangements. Part of the clones is not present; checked against another copy, under half of the missing clones reflect an unresolved V gene, and the others are unexplained. Here the sample has 20,000 to 25,000 clones; approximately 90% occur a single time. The top ten clones comprise about 50% of the sample. This specimen consisted of CD4+ or CD8+ T cells sorted from blood, obtained in a trial of the OX40 agonist ivuxolimab. Source of these receptors: an adult with an advanced solid tumor such as melanoma, head and neck, liver or kidney cancer.

The chain employs TRBV4-3 and TRBJ1-1; TRBD1 aligns across 7 bases. CDR1 is LGHNA and CDR2 is YSLEER in the germline V gene. The ends lost 4 bases at V and 1 base at J; junction bases unmatched: 6. The CDR3 totals 15 residues. In DNA, the CDR3 is TGCGCCAGCAGCCTAACCGGGACAGCGAACACTGAAGCTTTCTTT. Protein: CASSLTGTANTEAFF.

This chain connects TRBV7-6 to TRBJ2-3; D not resolved. Germline-derived CDR1 and CDR2 are SGHVS and FNYEAQ. The CDR3 has 16 residues. The V gene lost 1 base and the J gene lost 0 bases, with 11 bases spanning the gap. CDR3 protein: CASSLEVGRSTDTQYF. The CDR3 region has the DNA TGTGCCAGCAGCTTAGAGGTGGGCCGAAGCACAGATACGCAGTATTTT. Complete variable domain (other parts from reference TRBV7-6 and TRBJ2-3): GAGVSQSPRYKVTKRGQDVALRCDPISGHVSLYWYRQALGQGPEFLTYFNYEAQQDKSGLPNDRFSAERPEGSISTLTIQRTEQRDSAMYRCASSLEVGRSTDTQYFGPGTRLTVL.

The chain links TRBV7-8 to TRBJ2-2, with a possible D match to TRBD1 (5 bases). The V gene lost 10 bases and the J gene lost 6 bases, with 21 bases spanning the gap. The CDR3 has 15 residues. Germline-derived CDR1 and CDR2 are SGHVS and FQNEAQ. This CDR3 reads CAMGSAGPWAGELFF. CDR3 nucleotides: TGTGCCATGGGGTCGGCAGGGCCGTGGGCCGGGGAGCTGTTTTTT.

This rearrangement joins TRBV7-3 to TRBJ2-1, with 7 bases that match TRBD2. J was trimmed by 4 bases and V by 6 bases; bases with no gene match: 9. CDR3 length equals 15 residues. Germline lookup yields CDR1 SGHTA and CDR2 FQGTGA. CDR3 nucleotide sequence: TGTGCCAGCAGTTACACCGGGACTAATTACAATGAGCAGTTCTTC. Protein sequence: CASSYTGTNYNEQFF.

V usage is TRBV30 and J usage is TRBJ1-4, with D maybe TRBD1 (6 bases). In germline, CDR1 is GTSNPN, CDR2 SVGIG (reference sequence). The CDR3 contains 13 residues. V lost 3 bases and J lost 8, with 13 bases in between. CDR3 DNA: TGTGCCTGGAGAGGGGGGCTGGGCGAAAAACTGTTTTTT. Translated: CAWRGGLGEKLFF.

This sequence joins TRBV10-3 and TRBJ1-1; tentative D call: TRBD1 (5 bases). This CDR3 is built from 14 residues. The germline V and J ends were trimmed by 4 bases and 6 bases, with 15 bases remaining between them. Germline values: CDR1 ENHRY, CDR2 SYGVKD. The CDR3 bases are TGTGCCATCAGTGTGAGTATCCAGGGCCCTGAAGCTTTCTTT. Residues: CAISVSIQGPEAFF.

DNA for the CDR3: TGTGCCAGCGGACCCGGCACAGATACGCAGTATTTT. This translates into CASGPGTDTQYF. The genes are TRBV9 and TRBJ2-3; D unclear. This CDR3 is 12 amino acids long. Trimming stripped 7 bases from V and 1 base from J, with 7 bases between. Germline V gene data show CDR1 as SGDLS and CDR2 as YYNGEE. Variable domain in full (rest from reference TRBV9 and TRBJ2-3): DSGVTQTPKHLITATGQRVTLRCSPRSGDLSVYWYQQSLDQGLQFLIQYYNGEERAKGNILERFSAQQFPDLHSELNLSSLELGDSALYFCASGPGTDTQYFGPGTRLTVL.

V is TRBV29-1 and J is TRBJ2-7; TRBD1 might be the D (5 bases). Per the germline V gene, CDR1 is SQVTM and CDR2 is ANQGSEA. V was shortened by 3 bases and J by 6 bases, with 15 bases between the two germline ends. The CDR3 is made up of 13 amino acids. CDR3 sequence (DNA): TGCAGCGTTGACCGGCAGGGTTCTCGCGAGCAGTACTTC. It encodes CSVDRQGSREQYF.

The chain recombines TRBV28 with TRBJ1-2; D is unresolved. This CDR3 region has 14 residues. With 5 bases removed from V and 10 bases from J, the gap between germline ends came to 20 bases. CDR1 is MDHEN, CDR2 SYDVKM, per germline. The CDR3 DNA sequence: TGTGCCAGCAGTCCCCCCTCACGGGATGGTGTCTACACCTTC. This encodes CASSPPSRDGVYTF.

This clone has a handful of counts. The rearrangement links TRBV2 to TRBJ2-1; 9 bases fit TRBD1. This CDR3 region has 14 residues. The germline gives CDR1 SNHLY, CDR2 FYNNEI. Trimming removed 5 bases from V and 6 bases from J; junction bases left unmatched: 5. The CDR3 bases are TGTGCCAGCAGTTGGACAGGGGAGGCCAATGAGCAGTTCTTC. Translation: CASSWTGEANEQFF. The whole variable domain, filled in from reference TRBV2 and TRBJ2-1, reads EPEVTQTPSHQVTQMGQEVILRCVPISNHLYFYWYRQILGQKVEFLVSFYNNEISEKSEIFDDQFSVERPDGSNFTLKIRSTKLEDSAMYFCASSWTGEANEQFFGPGTRLTVL.

The gene calls are TRBV5-1 and TRBJ2-5; 14 bases agree with TRBD2. Germline V gene lookup returns CDR1 SGHRS and CDR2 YFSETQ. This CDR3 spans 18 amino acids. V trimming: 4 bases; J trimming: 0 bases; junction bases outside the gene matches: 8. The CDR3 here is CASSIGTSGRSDQETQYF. CDR3 nucleotides: TGCGCCAGCAGCATCGGGACTAGCGGGAGAAGCGACCAAGAGACCCAGTACTTC. Full variable domain (remainder filled in from reference TRBV5-1 and TRBJ2-5): KAGVTQTPRYLIKTRGQQVTLSCSPISGHRSVSWYQQTPGQGLQFLFEYFSETQRNKGNFPGRFSGRQFSNSRSEMNVSTLELGDSALYLCASSIGTSGRSDQETQYFGPGTRLLVL.

V gene TRBV7-9 combines with J gene TRBJ2-7; D gene uncertain. This CDR3 comprises 11 residues. Germline loops: CDR1 SEHNR, CDR2 FQNEAQ (reference sequence). Trimming shortened V by 5 bases and J by 4 bases, and 6 bases separated the two germline ends. Here the CDR3 DNA reads TGTGCCAGCAGCCTCGTGTACGAGCAGTACTTC. Encoded protein: CASSLVYEQYF.

The genes are TRBV4-1 and TRBJ1-6; possible D gene TRBD1, 6 bases. V gave up 2 bases and J gave up 4 bases, with 18 bases separating them. The germline V gene has CDR1 MGHRA and CDR2 YSYEKL. CDR3 length equals 18 residues. The CDR3 protein is CASSQYQAGAFYNSPLHF. In DNA, the CDR3 is TGCGCCAGCAGCCAATACCAGGCAGGGGCCTTTTATAATTCACCCCTCCACTTT.

The chain recombines TRBV21-1 with TRBJ2-4; the table calls TRBD2, which could not be checked here. TRBV21-1 is a listed pseudogene. The CDR3 is 18 amino acids. The CDR3 DNA follows: TGTGCCAGCAGCAAAGGGGCTAGCGGGGGCCCCACCAAAAACATTCAGTACTTC. This gives the protein CASSKGASGGPTKNIQYF.

This chain connects TRBV19 to TRBJ1-2; 8 nucleotides agree with TRBD1. Trimming removed 10 bases from V and 2 bases from J; junction bases left unmatched: 12. The germline V gene encodes CDR1 LNHDA and CDR2 SQIVND (reference sequence). This CDR3 spans 15 amino acids. The CDR3 is CATSYGRGLNYGYTF. The CDR3 DNA sequence: TGTGCCACCTCCTATGGCAGGGGGCTCAACTATGGCTACACCTTC.

The V call is TRBV18, the J call TRBJ2-2; perhaps TRBD1 as D (5 bases). Per the germline V gene, CDR1 is KGHSH and CDR2 is LQKENI. This CDR3 has 13 residues. The ends were cut back, 3 bases at V and 5 bases at J, with 7 bases in the middle. The CDR3, as DNA: TGTGCCAGCTCACCCCAGGGAACCGGGGAGCTGTTTTTT. Protein: CASSPQGTGELFF.

The chain recombines TRBV7-2 with TRBJ2-3, with 9 bases identical to TRBD2. Germline CDR1 SGHTA, CDR2 FQGNSA. Trimming removed 4 bases from V and 0 bases from J; junction bases left unmatched: 14. The CDR3 contains 19 residues. CDR3 DNA: TGTGCCAGCAGCTCACCCTTGAGCGGGGGGCCGATAAGCACAGATACGCAGTATTTT. It translates to CASSSPLSGGPISTDTQYF.

The V and J genes are TRBV10-3 and TRBJ2-5; 9 nucleotides align to TRBD1. The CDR3 runs to 14 residues. CDR1 and CDR2 from the germline V gene are ENHRY and SYGVKD. Germline trimming cut 6 bases from V and 5 bases from J; bases unmatched to any gene: 7. The DNA of the CDR3 is TGTGCCATCAGGACCGGGACAGGGTTCGAGACCCAGTACTTC. It is translated as CAIRTGTGFETQYF.

The chain is built from TRBV6-1 and TRBJ1-6, with a possible D match to TRBD1 (5 bases). The CDR3 has 14 amino acids. The germline gives CDR1 MNHNS, CDR2 SASEGT. Trimming left V 6 bases short and J 8 bases short, with 14 bases between. For the CDR3, the DNA is TGTGCCAGCAGCCTTCGGGGGGGGGATTCACCCCTCCACTTT. Its protein is CASSLRGGDSPLHF.

The chain has TRBV6-1 and TRBJ2-7, with a possible D match to TRBD1 (6 bases). There are 12 residues in the CDR3. From germline, CDR1 is MNHNS and CDR2 SASEGT. With 7 bases removed from V and 5 bases from J, the gap between germline ends came to 12 bases. The CDR3 sequence: CASMGQGHEQYF. The DNA of the CDR3 is TGTGCCAGCATGGGACAAGGGCACGAGCAGTACTTC.

The genes are TRBV4-3 and TRBJ2-1, with D perhaps given as TRBD1 or TRBD2 (5 bases each). Trimming shortened V by 5 bases and J by 5 bases, and 10 bases separated the two germline ends. Germline CDR1 LGHNA, CDR2 YSLEER. CDR3 length equals 13 residues. The CDR3 DNA reads TGCGCCAGCAGCAAGGGGACGGACAATGAGCAGTTCTTC. This gives the protein CASSKGTDNEQFF.

This chain connects TRBV6-1 to TRBJ2-1, with TRBD1 matching over 11 bases. CDR3 length: 15 amino acids. Germline V gene sequence: CDR1 MNHNS, CDR2 SASEGT. V lost 8 bases and J lost 9; bases outside the gene matches: 12. The CDR3: CASDNGTGGKGEQFF. The CDR3 DNA reads as TGTGCCAGCGATAATGGGACAGGGGGAAAGGGTGAGCAGTTCTTC.

This chain's CDR3 is CASSLKGEAYEQYF. The CDR3 bases are TGTGCCAGCAGTTTAAAAGGGGAGGCCTACGAGCAGTACTTC. The chain joins TRBV27 to TRBJ2-7; D is possibly TRBD2 (6 bases). Deletions cut 2 bases from V and 2 bases from J, with 10 bases between. Germline-derived CDR1 and CDR2 are MNHEY and SMNVEV (reference sequence). The CDR3 has 14 residues.

The chain couples TRBV13 to TRBJ2-1; 7 positions match TRBD2. CDR1 and CDR2 (germline): PRHDT, FYEKMQ (reference sequence). The CDR3 consists of 16 residues. The V and J ends lost 5 bases and 5 bases, in that order; junction bases with no gene match: 12. The CDR3 protein is CASSPRDYRPNNEQFF. The CDR3 coding sequence is TGTGCCAGCAGCCCCCGGGACTACCGACCAAACAATGAGCAGTTCTTC.

The chain has TRBV18 and TRBJ2-5; D is perhaps TRBD2 (6 bases). V lost 2 bases to trimming and J lost 4 bases, with 8 bases between them. The CDR3 has 13 residues. Germline CDR1 is KGHSH and CDR2 is LQKENI. The CDR3 region is CASSPGTGETQYF. CDR3 nucleotides: TGTGCCAGCTCACCAGGGACTGGAGAGACCCAGTACTTC.

V and J are TRBV19 and TRBJ1-2; tentatively, D is TRBD1 (5 bases). Trimming shortened V by 5 bases and J by 6 bases, and 19 bases separated the two germline ends. This CDR3 has 15 amino acids. The germline gives CDR1 LNHDA, CDR2 SQIVND (reference sequence). The CDR3 loop is CASSEGQSYSDGYTF. Here the CDR3 DNA reads TGTGCCAGTAGTGAGGGGCAGTCCTACTCGGATGGCTACACCTTC.